Below, 28 T cell receptor beta chains from the same sample are listed, as sequenced in a study of cytomegalovirus exposure and HLA in healthy donors. Profiled with immunoSEQ multiplex PCR; TCRdb holds only in-frame clones, not every one. The table includes about 240,000 clones, 86% detected once. The sequencing input was PBMCs. Receptor source: a woman under 40 in good health and CMV-seropositive.

V usage is TRBV29-1 and J usage is TRBJ1-1; D ambiguous. The V end lost 8 bases, the J end lost 0 bases, and 7 bases lay between the germline ends. From germline, CDR1 is SQVTM and CDR2 ANQGSEA. The CDR3 is 11 amino acids. The CDR3 protein is CSYYVNTEAFF. The CDR3 DNA reads TGCAGCTACTATGTGAACACTGAAGCTTTCTTT.

The chain recombines TRBV5-1 with TRBJ2-1; TRBD1 agrees at 7 bases. V gave up 4 bases and J gave up 9 bases; unmatched junction bases: 7. The germline gives CDR1 SGHRS, CDR2 YFSETQ. The CDR3 extends over 13 amino acids. The CDR3 reads CASSRDRVAEQFF. CDR3 in DNA: TGCGCCAGCAGCCGAGACAGGGTAGCTGAGCAGTTCTTC.

The chain recombines TRBV5-1 with TRBJ2-3; maybe TRBD2 (6 bases). The CDR3 sequence is 15 residues long. The V gene's germline CDR1 is SGHRS and CDR2 YFSETQ. V was shortened by 0 bases and J by 1 base, with 9 bases between the two germline ends. The CDR3 region has the DNA TGCGCCAGCAGCTTGGCTAGCGCCCGCACAGATACGCAGTATTTT. Translating it yields CASSLASARTDTQYF.

This clone was recorded only once. Other DNA sequences in the same sample also yield this CDR3. The chain is built from TRBV4-1 and TRBJ2-7, with D unclear. The CDR3 covers 13 residues. V lost 1 base, J lost 1 base, and 5 bases lay in between. CDR1 is MGHRA, CDR2 YSYEKL, per germline. The CDR3 reads CASSQAVSYEQYF. CDR3 sequence (DNA): TGCGCCAGCAGCCAAGCCGTGTCCTACGAGCAGTACTTC.

J is TRBJ1-1 and V is TRBV7-2; D ambiguous. Between the trimmed V and J ends, which lost 5 bases and 2 bases, there was a span of 12 bases. CDR1 and CDR2 (germline): SGHTA, FQGNSA. This CDR3 region has 14 residues. Here the CDR3 reads CASSVRMLNTEAFF. The DNA for the CDR3 is TGTGCCAGCAGCGTCAGGATGTTAAACACTGAAGCTTTCTTT.

V gene TRBV5-1 combines with J gene TRBJ2-7; 8 bases are a match to TRBD2. CDR1 SGHRS and CDR2 YFSETQ come from the germline V gene. The CDR3 is made up of 16 amino acids. Trimming took 4 bases from V and 6 from J; bases not matched to a gene: 15. The chain's CDR3 is CASSVSGSLSSGEQYF. CDR3 nucleotides: TGCGCCAGCAGCGTGAGCGGGAGTCTAAGTTCCGGCGAGCAGTACTTC.

The chain uses TRBV28 and TRBJ2-7; D is unresolved. The CDR3 runs to 15 residues. Germline CDR1 is MDHEN and CDR2 is SYDVKM. The germline V and J ends were trimmed by 6 bases and 2 bases, with 17 bases remaining between them. Written as DNA, the CDR3 is TGTGCCAGCAGGTCAGGCTACATCTCCCCCTACGAGCAGTACTTC. The encoded protein is CASRSGYISPYEQYF.

The CDR3: CASRREREAGTDTQYF. The CDR3 coding sequence is TGTGCCAGCAGACGAGAACGGGAGGCCGGCACAGATACGCAGTATTTT. V gene TRBV2 combines with J gene TRBJ2-3, with TRBD2 identical over 7 bases. J gave up 1 base and V 6 bases, and 10 bases lay outside the gene matches. CDR1 is SNHLY and CDR2 is FYNNEI in the germline V gene. The CDR3 runs to 16 residues.

The V call is TRBV15, the J call TRBJ1-1; 8 bases are shared with TRBD1. The V gene's germline CDR1 is LNHNV and CDR2 YYDKDF (reference sequence). V gave up 9 bases and J gave up 4 bases; unmatched junction bases: 4. The CDR3 length is 12 residues. CDR3 DNA sequence: TGTGCCACGAGGACAGGGAGCACTGAAGCTTTCTTT. The encoded protein is CATRTGSTEAFF.

V is TRBV7-3 and J is TRBJ2-1; the match to TRBD2 covers 10 bases. Germline V gene lookup returns CDR1 SGHTA and CDR2 FQGTGA. There are 15 residues in the CDR3. V gave up 4 bases and J gave up 4 bases; unmatched junction bases: 4. As DNA, the CDR3 is TGTGCCAGCAGCTCCGAGCGGGAGGGTTACAATGAGCAGTTCTTC. Translated, it gives CASSSEREGYNEQFF.

As DNA, the CDR3 is TGTGCCAGCAGTTTATCTTCATCGACCGTGGACTTGGGAACCGGGGAGCTGTTTTTT. Translation: CASSLSSSTVDLGTGELFF. This chain joins TRBV27 and TRBJ2-2; D might be TRBD2 (5 bases). Germline CDR1 MNHEY, CDR2 SMNVEV (reference sequence). CDR3 size: 19 residues. Trimming took 0 bases from V and 5 from J, leaving 22 bases between them.

This clone was observed many times. The rearrangement uses TRBV5-1 and TRBJ2-1; 9 bases agree with TRBD2. Germline V gene lookup returns CDR1 SGHRS and CDR2 YFSETQ. The V gene end was trimmed by 6 bases and the J gene end by 7 bases; junction bases not matched to a gene: 17. The CDR3 has 17 residues. The CDR3 reads CASIGSRSAGGDNEQFF. In nucleotides, the CDR3 is TGCGCCAGCATAGGGTCCCGGTCAGCGGGAGGAGATAATGAGCAGTTCTTC.

The rearrangement joins TRBV18 to TRBJ2-7, with 9 nucleotides matching TRBD1. The CDR3 consists of 13 residues. V dropped 3 bases and J dropped 7; count of bases not matched to a gene: 4. The germline V gene encodes CDR1 KGHSH and CDR2 LQKENI. The CDR3 DNA is TGTGCCAGCTCACCGGGACAGGGACAGGAGCAGTACTTC. Residues: CASSPGQGQEQYF.

This chain uses TRBV25-1 with TRBJ1-1; D gene uncertain. Trimming took 2 bases from V and 1 from J, leaving 5 bases between them. The germline gives CDR1 MGHDK, CDR2 SYGVNS. This CDR3 comprises 13 residues. In nucleotides, the CDR3 is TGTGCCAGCAGTGAACGGAGGAACACTGAAGCTTTCTTT. Its protein is CASSERRNTEAFF.

This clone was counted between two and nine times. The rearrangement links TRBV4-1 to TRBJ1-5; D is unresolved. Trimming removed 2 bases from V and 4 bases from J, with 9 bases in between. Germline V CDR1 and CDR2: MGHRA, YSYEKL. There are 14 residues in the CDR3. The CDR3 DNA follows: TGCGCCAGCAGCCAATTCCAGGATAATCAGCCCCAGCATTTT. Translating gives CASSQFQDNQPQHF.

The chain couples TRBV10-3 to TRBJ1-5; TRBD1 matches 9 bases. Germline CDR1 reads ENHRY; CDR2 reads SYGVKD. This CDR3 comprises 15 residues. The V gene end was trimmed by 4 bases and the J gene end by 5 bases; junction bases not matched to a gene: 6. DNA of the CDR3: TGTGCCATCAGTGGGGCACAGGGGGCGGATCAGCCCCAGCATTTT. It specifies CAISGAQGADQPQHF.

This chain uses TRBV27 with TRBJ1-1; D is perhaps TRBD1 (5 bases). This CDR3 contains 13 residues. CDR1 and CDR2 from the germline V gene are MNHEY and SMNVEV (reference sequence). V was pared by 2 bases and J by 5 bases, with 9 bases between. CDR3 coding DNA: TGTGCCAGCAGTTTACAGGGTTTTACTGAAGCTTTCTTT. The encoded protein is CASSLQGFTEAFF.

The chain joins TRBV30 to TRBJ2-3, with D unresolved. Trimming left V 0 bases short and J 5 bases short, with 9 bases between. The CDR3 spans 13 residues. Germline CDR1 GTSNPN, CDR2 SVGIG (reference sequence). This CDR3 is CAWSVISGDTQYF. The CDR3 DNA is TGTGCCTGGAGTGTAATTTCGGGAGATACGCAGTATTTT. The whole variable domain, filled in from reference TRBV30 and TRBJ2-3, reads SQTIHQWPATLVQPVGSPLSLECTVEGTSNPNLYWYRQAAGRGLQLLFYSVGIGQISSEVPQNLSASRPQDRQFILSSKKLLLSDSGFYLCAWSVISGDTQYFGPGTRLTVL.

The chain carries TRBV28 and TRBJ1-5; TRBD1 aligns across 9 bases. Germline-derived CDR1 and CDR2 are MDHEN and SYDVKM. The CDR3 extends over 13 amino acids. J lost 10 bases, V lost 5 bases, and 6 bases had no gene match. The CDR3 DNA sequence: TGTGCCAGCAGTCTGGGACAGGGAGGACCCCAGCATTTT. It translates to CASSLGQGGPQHF.

The V gene is TRBV7-8, the J gene TRBJ2-1; TRBD1 matches at 7 bases. This CDR3 has 15 amino acids. Germline values: CDR1 SGHVS, CDR2 FQNEAQ. The V gene end was trimmed by 5 bases and the J gene end by 5 bases; junction bases not matched to a gene: 9. This chain's CDR3 is CASSQNRGWDNEQFF. The CDR3 DNA is TGTGCCAGCAGCCAAAACAGGGGTTGGGACAATGAGCAGTTCTTC.

The V call is TRBV25-1, the J call TRBJ1-2; D unclear. CDR3 length equals 13 residues. Trimming cost V 2 bases and J 6 bases, with 10 bases left between them. Germline assignment: CDR1 MGHDK and CDR2 SYGVNS. The CDR3 DNA follows: TGTGCCAGCAGTGAACTTCTCGCGGATGGCTACACCTTC. It codes for CASSELLADGYTF.

This rearrangement joins TRBV19 to TRBJ1-5; D is unclear. Per germline, CDR1 LNHDA and CDR2 SQIVND (reference sequence). V gave up 7 bases and J gave up 6 bases, with 22 bases separating them. The CDR3 contains 16 residues. This chain's CDR3 is CASTTGVETRGQPQHF. The CDR3 DNA sequence: TGTGCCAGTACCACCGGGGTGGAGACAAGAGGTCAGCCCCAGCATTTT.

This sequence joins TRBV27 and TRBJ2-1; TRBD2 aligns across 9 bases. The junction had 17 bases not matched to a gene; V was cut back by 7 bases and J by 4 bases. CDR3 length: 18 residues. CDR1 and CDR2 from the germline V gene are MNHEY and SMNVEV (reference sequence). This chain's CDR3 is CASTTILAGTFDYNEQFF. In nucleotides, the CDR3 is TGTGCCAGCACGACAATTCTAGCGGGGACCTTCGATTACAATGAGCAGTTCTTC.

The gene calls are TRBV11-3 and TRBJ2-2, with 7 bases matching TRBD1. J lost 4 bases, V lost 5 bases, and 7 bases had no gene match. The CDR3 length is 15 residues. Germline V gene lookup returns CDR1 SGHNT and CDR2 YENEEA. The CDR3 nucleotides read TGTGCCAGCAGCCCGACAGGGTCGGGCACCGGGGAGCTGTTTTTT. It translates to CASSPTGSGTGELFF.

In this sample, this clone turned up many times. The chain couples TRBV19 to TRBJ1-5; D gene uncertain. This CDR3 comprises 14 residues. Trimming cost V 5 bases and J 3 bases, with 11 bases left between them. Looked up from germline, CDR1 is LNHDA and CDR2 is SQIVND (reference sequence). The CDR3 is CASSALVTNQPQHF. The CDR3 coding sequence is TGTGCCAGTAGTGCACTAGTGACCAATCAGCCCCAGCATTTT.

V gene TRBV6-1 combines with J gene TRBJ1-5, with D possibly matching TRBD1 (5 bases). Germline CDR1 reads MNHNS; CDR2 reads SASEGT. There are 17 residues in the CDR3. The V end lost 2 bases, the J end lost 0 bases, and 14 bases lay between the germline ends. The CDR3 loop reads CASSEIYRQDSNQPQHF. CDR3 coding DNA: TGTGCCAGCAGTGAAATCTACAGGCAGGATAGCAATCAGCCCCAGCATTTT.

CDR3 bases: TGTGCCAGCAGGGCCCAAGGACTATATGGCTACACCTTC. It translates to CASRAQGLYGYTF. The chain links TRBV6-1 to TRBJ1-2, with D hard to call. CDR3 length: 13 residues. V was clipped by 6 bases and J by 5 bases, with 13 bases between them. The germline CDR1 and CDR2 sequences are MNHNS and SASEGT.

The gene calls are TRBV9 and TRBJ2-7; 11 nucleotides agree with TRBD2. CDR3 length: 15 residues. The germline CDR1 and CDR2 sequences are SGDLS and YYNGEE. The V and J ends lost 2 bases and 8 bases, in that order; junction bases with no gene match: 9. CDR3 nucleotide sequence: TGTGCCAGCAGCGTTAGCGGGAGGGACGTTGTTCAGCAGTACTTC. It translates to CASSVSGRDVVQQYF.